The 18 T cell receptor beta chains in this list originate from one sample, sequenced in a study of control samples from healthy donors and cancer patients. Libraries were prepared by immunoSEQ multiplex PCR; TCRdb keeps only in-frame clonotypes and omits some of them. The sample holds about 92,000 clones, roughly 86% seen once. The sequenced sample consisted of blood. These receptors were obtained from a woman aged 55-69 years in good health.

The genes are TRBV7-2 and TRBJ2-3, with 9 positions matching TRBD2. CDR3 length: 14 residues. Germline V CDR1 and CDR2: SGHTA, FQGNSA. Germline trimming cut 5 bases from V and 6 bases from J; bases unmatched to any gene: 6. The CDR3 DNA reads TGTGCCAGCAGCCCGGGACTAGCAGACGATACGCAGTATTTT. This encodes CASSPGLADDTQYF.

The V and J genes are TRBV7-9 and TRBJ2-5; TRBD2 agrees at 8 bases. From germline, CDR1 is SEHNR and CDR2 FQNEAQ (reference sequence). CDR3 length: 16 residues. The V and J ends lost 5 bases and 5 bases, in that order; junction bases with no gene match: 13. CDR3 protein: CASSPALGGGKETQYF. The CDR3 bases are TGTGCCAGCAGCCCGGCTCTGGGCGGGGGGAAGGAGACCCAGTACTTC.

The V call is TRBV19, the J call TRBJ2-7; TRBD1 matches 7 bases. The CDR3 is 13 amino acids. V dropped 4 bases and J dropped 1; count of bases not matched to a gene: 1. Germline values: CDR1 LNHDA, CDR2 SQIVND (reference sequence). DNA for the CDR3: TGTGCCAGTAGTAGGGACAGATCCTACGAGCAGTACTTC. Protein product: CASSRDRSYEQYF.

V and J are TRBV4-2 and TRBJ2-1; D ambiguous. Looked up from germline, CDR1 is LGHNA and CDR2 is YNFKEQ. The V gene lost 2 bases and the J gene lost 2 bases, with 10 bases spanning the gap. The CDR3 has 15 amino acids. DNA of the CDR3: TGTGCCAGCAGCCAACTAAGGGTACCCTACAATGAGCAGTTCTTC. It specifies CASSQLRVPYNEQFF.

The chain is built from TRBV6-2 or TRBV6-3 and TRBJ2-5; 9 bases agree with TRBD1. Trimming at V came to 2 bases and at J to 0 bases, leaving 4 bases not matched to a gene. The CDR3 is 16 amino acids. Looked up from germline, CDR1 is MNHEY and CDR2 is SVGEGT. The CDR3 is CASSYGTGYNQETQYF. The CDR3 bases are TGTGCCAGCAGTTACGGGACAGGGTATAACCAAGAGACCCAGTACTTC.

The CDR3 DNA sequence: TGTGCCAGCAGTTACGGGTCTAGCCCCTACAATGAGCAGTTCTTC. Translated, it gives CASSYGSSPYNEQFF. This chain joins TRBV6-6 and TRBJ2-1; tentatively, D is TRBD2 (5 bases). Germline CDR1 and CDR2: MNHNY and SVGAGI (reference sequence). CDR3 length equals 15 residues. Trimming took off 2 bases at V and 2 bases at J, with 10 bases between the two ends.

V gene TRBV2 combines with J gene TRBJ1-5, with a weak D call TRBD1 (6 bases). This CDR3 region has 14 residues. Deletions cut 6 bases from V and 3 bases from J, with 12 bases between. Germline CDR1 is SNHLY and CDR2 is FYNNEI. The chain's CDR3 is CASRGRGTNQPQHF. The CDR3 nucleotides read TGTGCCAGCAGGGGCAGGGGCACCAATCAGCCCCAGCATTTT. Together with reference TRBV2 and TRBJ1-5, the CDR3 gives the full variable domain: EPEVTQTPSHQVTQMGQEVILRCVPISNHLYFYWYRQILGQKVEFLVSFYNNEISEKSEIFDDQFSVERPDGSNFTLKIRSTKLEDSAMYFCASRGRGTNQPQHFGDGTRLSIL.

CDR3 nucleotide sequence: TGTGCCAGCAGTTTGGTAACGGGGACTAGCGGGGCGAGGGAGCAGTACTTC. As protein: CASSLVTGTSGAREQYF. V is TRBV28 and J is TRBJ2-7, with 13 nucleotides matching TRBD2. V shed 3 bases and J 7 bases; nucleotides not matched to a gene: 12. The CDR3 has 17 amino acids. Germline loops: CDR1 MDHEN, CDR2 SYDVKM.

The chain employs TRBV6-5 and TRBJ1-2; no firm D call. CDR3 length equals 13 residues. V was trimmed by 2 bases and J by 2 bases, leaving 6 bases between them. Germline V CDR1 and CDR2: MNHEY, SVGAGI. The CDR3 sequence is CASSYRENYGYTF. CDR3 bases: TGTGCCAGCAGTTACAGGGAGAACTATGGCTACACCTTC.

The CDR3 bases are TGTGCCAGCAGCTTAGCGCAACTAGCGGGGGAGACCCAGTACTTC. Translated, it gives CASSLAQLAGETQYF. The chain couples TRBV7-2 to TRBJ2-5, with TRBD2 identical over 10 bases. Germline-derived CDR1 and CDR2 are SGHTA and FQGNSA. This CDR3 region has 15 residues. V lost 0 bases, J lost 5 bases, and 3 bases stayed unmatched.

The V call is TRBV11-2, the J call TRBJ1-6, with TRBD1 matching over 7 bases. Germline CDR1 reads SGHAT; CDR2 reads FQNNGV. The CDR3 is 17 amino acids. The V and J ends lost 5 bases and 10 bases, in that order; junction bases with no gene match: 17. Here the CDR3 reads CASSPIKGTARDSPLHF. As DNA, the CDR3 is TGTGCCAGCAGCCCGATAAAAGGGACAGCGAGGGACTCACCCCTCCACTTT.

The gene calls are TRBV6-4 and TRBJ2-5; 10 bases match TRBD2. The CDR3 spans 14 residues. After removal of 6 bases from V and 2 bases from J, the junction contained 3 bases not matched to a gene. CDR1 and CDR2 from the germline V gene are MRHNA and SNTAGT. In nucleotides, the CDR3 is TGTGCCAGCAGCCAACTAGCGGGACAAGAGACCCAGTACTTC. It specifies CASSQLAGQETQYF.

The sample holds one count of this clone. The chain is built from TRBV11-2 and TRBJ2-1; D uncertain. This CDR3 is built from 11 residues. Germline CDR1 and CDR2: SGHAT and FQNNGV. The V end lost 1 base, the J end lost 10 bases, and 5 bases lay between the germline ends. The CDR3: CASSLVTEQFF. CDR3 DNA: TGTGCCAGCAGCTTAGTGACAGAGCAGTTCTTC.

The genes are TRBV5-1 and TRBJ2-5; D is ambiguous. V was shortened by 1 base and J by 5 bases, with 9 bases between the two germline ends. This CDR3 is 13 amino acids long. Germline values: CDR1 SGHRS, CDR2 YFSETQ. The CDR3 is CASSLLVGETQYF. The CDR3 bases are TGCGCCAGCAGCTTGCTCGTGGGGGAGACCCAGTACTTC.

The rearrangement links TRBV7-9 to TRBJ2-6, with D hard to call. V gave up 6 bases and J gave up 4 bases, with 16 bases separating them. Germline values: CDR1 SEHNR, CDR2 FQNEAQ (reference sequence). This CDR3 spans 16 amino acids. This chain's CDR3 is CASRSFALSGANVLTF. CDR3 in DNA: TGTGCCAGCAGGTCCTTCGCACTCTCCGGGGCCAACGTCCTGACTTTC.

For the CDR3, the DNA is TGCGCCAGCAGCTTGGAGTACAACAATGAGCAGTTCTTC. This codes for CASSLEYNNEQFF. This chain joins TRBV5-1 and TRBJ2-1; no clear D gene. The germline V gene has CDR1 SGHRS and CDR2 YFSETQ. Trimming removed 0 bases at V and 5 bases at J, with 6 bases between. The CDR3 covers 13 residues.

The V call is TRBV11-2, the J call TRBJ1-6; the D is unclear. Per the germline V gene, CDR1 is SGHAT and CDR2 is FQNNGV. This CDR3 region has 15 residues. V was shortened by 0 bases and J by 9 bases, with 12 bases between the two germline ends. CDR3 in DNA: TGTGCCAGCAGCTTAGAATCTAGGATGGGTTCACCCCTCCACTTT. Residues: CASSLESRMGSPLHF.

This clone was seen a single time. The V gene is TRBV5-1, the J gene TRBJ2-1; the D is unclear. The germline V and J ends were trimmed by 4 bases and 10 bases, with 21 bases remaining between them. Germline CDR1 SGHRS, CDR2 YFSETQ. The CDR3 runs 15 residues. CDR3 residues: CASSTQARESEEQFF. The CDR3 bases are TGCGCCAGCAGCACCCAGGCAAGGGAAAGTGAGGAGCAGTTCTTC.